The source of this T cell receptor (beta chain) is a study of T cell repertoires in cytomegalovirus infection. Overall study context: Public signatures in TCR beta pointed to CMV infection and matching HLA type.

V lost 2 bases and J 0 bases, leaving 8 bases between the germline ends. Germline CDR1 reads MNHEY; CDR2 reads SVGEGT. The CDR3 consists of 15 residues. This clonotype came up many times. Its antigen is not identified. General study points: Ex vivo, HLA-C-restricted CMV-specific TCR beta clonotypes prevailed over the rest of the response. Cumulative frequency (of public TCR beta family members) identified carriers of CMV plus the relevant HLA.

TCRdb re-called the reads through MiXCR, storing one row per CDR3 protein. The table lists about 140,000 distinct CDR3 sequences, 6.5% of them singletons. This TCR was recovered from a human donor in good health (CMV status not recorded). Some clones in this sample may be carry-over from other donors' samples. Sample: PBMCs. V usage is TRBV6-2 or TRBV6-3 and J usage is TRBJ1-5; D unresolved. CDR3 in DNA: TGTGCCAGCAGTTACCAAATGTCTAGCAATCAGCCCCAGCATTTT. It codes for CASSYQMSSNQPQHF.